The clone carrying this T cell receptor (beta chain) came up once. In germline, CDR1 is LNHDA, CDR2 SQIVND (reference sequence). The V and J ends lost 1 base and 5 bases respectively, with 8 bases between them. This CDR3 is built from 13 residues. Sequencing used immunoSEQ multiplex PCR; TCRdb keeps in-frame clones, though not all of them. Among about 140,000 clones listed, less than 90% were seen once. The data belong to a study of blood T cell repertoires in COVID-19. Study-level information: In each case, the material was cDNA or gDNA derived from T cells, B-cell-depleted T cells, or PBMCs.

This sequence originates from a man in his forties with acute COVID-19. Sequencing used PBMCs or T cells enriched from blood (not recorded which). This rearrangement joins TRBV19 to TRBJ2-5; D possibly corresponds to TRBD1 (5 bases). The CDR3 DNA is TGTGCCAGTAGTATAGTCAACAGGGAGACCCAGTACTTC. It codes for CASSIVNRETQYF.